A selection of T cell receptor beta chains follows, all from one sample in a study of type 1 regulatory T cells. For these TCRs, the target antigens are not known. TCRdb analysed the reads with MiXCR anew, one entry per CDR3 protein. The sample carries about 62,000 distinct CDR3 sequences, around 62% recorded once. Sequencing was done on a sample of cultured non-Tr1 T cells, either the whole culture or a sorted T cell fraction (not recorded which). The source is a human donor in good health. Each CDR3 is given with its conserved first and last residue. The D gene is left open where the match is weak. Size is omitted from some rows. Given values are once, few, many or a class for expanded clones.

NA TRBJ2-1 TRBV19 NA TGTGCCAGTAGTACTGAGGGGTACAATGAGCAGTTCTTC CASSTEGYNEQFF
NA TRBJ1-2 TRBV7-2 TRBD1 TGTGCCAGCAGCTTCCAGGGGGCCAATGGCTACACCTTC CASSFQGANGYTF
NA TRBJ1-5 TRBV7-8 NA TGTGCCAGCAGCGTTGGTGGGGCGTTCGGTCAGCCCCAGCATTTT CASSVGGAFGQPQHF
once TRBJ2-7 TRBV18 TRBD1 TGTGCCAGCTCCCCCCGGGACAGGGTGAGAGAGCAGTACTTC CASSPRDRVREQYF
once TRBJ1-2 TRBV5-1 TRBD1 TGCGCCAGCAGCACAGGACAGGCTCAGGCTGGCTACACCTTC CASSTGQAQAGYTF
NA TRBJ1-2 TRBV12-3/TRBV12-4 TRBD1 TGTGCCAGCAGTTTAGTAGGGGGCCATGGCTACACCTTC CASSLVGGHGYTF
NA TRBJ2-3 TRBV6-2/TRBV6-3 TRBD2 TGTGCCAGCAGTTGGTCTACTAGCGCCAATTACACAGATACGCAGTATTTT CASSWSTSANYTDTQYF
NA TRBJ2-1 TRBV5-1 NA TGCGCCAGCAGCTTGGAGGTAGGCGGTGAGCAGTTCTTC CASSLEVGGEQFF
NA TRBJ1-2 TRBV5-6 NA TGTGCCAGCAGCCCCCCGAACATTCAAAACTATGGCTACACCTTC CASSPPNIQNYGYTF
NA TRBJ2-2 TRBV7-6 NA TGTGCCAGCAGCACTGGATCCAGCACCGGGGAGCTGTTTTTT CASSTGSSTGELFF
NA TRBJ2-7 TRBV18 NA TGTGCCAGCTCAGATCGCGGCAGGGTGAACCACGAGCAGTACTTC CASSDRGRVNHEQYF
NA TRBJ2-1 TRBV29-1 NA TGCAGCGTGACACCCCAATACAATGAGCAGTTCTTC CSVTPQYNEQFF
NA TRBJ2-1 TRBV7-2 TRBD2 TGTGCCAGCAGCTTAGAGAGCGGGAGCAGTGAGCAGTTCTTC CASSLESGSSEQFF
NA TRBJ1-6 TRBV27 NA TGTGCCAGCCGAACCAGAGATAATTCACCCCTCCACTTT CASRTRDNSPLHF
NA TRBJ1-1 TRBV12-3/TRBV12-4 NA TGTGCCAGCAGTTTTATAGGCCGGGGCATTCGGAACACTGAAGCTTTCTTT CASSFIGRGIRNTEAFF
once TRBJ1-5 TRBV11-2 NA TGTGCCAGCAGCCAAAACGGTCAGAGCAATCAGCCCCAGCATTTT CASSQNGQSNQPQHF
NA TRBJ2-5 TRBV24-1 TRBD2 TGTGCCACCAGTGAACAGACTAGCGGGAGGCCCCAAGAGACCCAGTACTTC CATSEQTSGRPQETQYF
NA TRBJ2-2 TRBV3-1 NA TGTGCCAGCAGCCAAGCGGGACCGAACACCGGGGAGCTGTTTTTT CASSQAGPNTGELFF
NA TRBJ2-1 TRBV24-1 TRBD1 TGTGCCACCAGTGAGGGACAGGGGTACAATGAGCAGTTCTTC CATSEGQGYNEQFF
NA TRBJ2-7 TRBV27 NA TGTGCCAGCAGTCCCTCCCCGATGGCCGCCTATTACACCGAGCAGTACTTC CASSPSPMAAYYTEQYF
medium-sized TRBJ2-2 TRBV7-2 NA TGTGCCAGTTCCAGACCGGGTGCCGGGGAGCTGTTTTTT CASSRPGAGELFF
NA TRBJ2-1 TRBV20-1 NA TGCAGTGTACCAACTCCGGGCTTCCGACGGAATGAGCAGTTCTTC CSVPTPGFRRNEQFF
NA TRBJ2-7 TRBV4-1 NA TGCGCCAGCAGCCGGGCCCCCGGGCCTGCCTACGAGCAGTACTTC CASSRAPGPAYEQYF
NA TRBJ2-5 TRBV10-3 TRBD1 TGTGCCATCAGTGAGTCAGACAGGGAACAAGAGACCCAGTACTTC CAISESDREQETQYF
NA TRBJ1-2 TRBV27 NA TGTGCCAGCAGTACGACGGGCTATGGCTACACCTTC CASSTTGYGYTF
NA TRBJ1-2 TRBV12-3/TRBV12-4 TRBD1 TGTGCCAGCAGTTTAGCCGCGACAGGGGCGAGATATGGCTACACCTTC CASSLAATGARYGYTF
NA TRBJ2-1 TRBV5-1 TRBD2 TGCGCCAGCAGCTTGGCGGCGGGAGTCGACAATGAGCAGTTCTTC CASSLAAGVDNEQFF
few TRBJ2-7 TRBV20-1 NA TGCAGTTCTAGGGGTCATATGGGTGTCTCCTACGAGCAGTACTTC CSSRGHMGVSYEQYF
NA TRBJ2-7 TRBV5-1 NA TGCGCCAGCAGCTTGGAGGGGGAGCAGTACTTC CASSLEGEQYF
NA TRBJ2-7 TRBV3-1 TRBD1 TGTGCCAGCAGCCAAGGAGTGGACAGGGGCTACGAGCAGTACTTC CASSQGVDRGYEQYF
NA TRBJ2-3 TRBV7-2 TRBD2 TGTGCCAGCAGCATACCGACGGCGGGAGGTTACACAGATACGCAGTATTTT CASSIPTAGGYTDTQYF
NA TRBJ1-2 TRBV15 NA TGTGCCACCAGCAGAAGGACGGGTGGGAACTATGGCTACACCTTC CATSRRTGGNYGYTF
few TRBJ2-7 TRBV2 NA TGTGCCAGCCATAGGGCCTCTTCCAAGTCCTACGAGCAGTACTTC CASHRASSKSYEQYF
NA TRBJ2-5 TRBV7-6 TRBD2 TGTGCCAGCAGCTCGGCGGCGGGGGTCAGGGAGACCCAGTACTTC CASSSAAGVRETQYF
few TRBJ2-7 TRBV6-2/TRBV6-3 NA TGTGCCAGCAGTTACAGCCGAGAGCAGTACTTC CASSYSREQYF
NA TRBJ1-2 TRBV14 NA TGTGCCAGCAGCCAAGAGGAGACCTATGGCTACACCTTC CASSQEETYGYTF
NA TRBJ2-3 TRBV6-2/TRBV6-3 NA TGTGCCAGCAGCGTTCGGTCTTGGTCTACAGATACGCAGTATTTT CASSVRSWSTDTQYF
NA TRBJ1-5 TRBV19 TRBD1 TGTGCCAGCCAGACCTTGGACAGGGTAGGCCAGCCCCAGCATTTT CASQTLDRVGQPQHF
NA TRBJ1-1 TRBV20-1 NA TGCAGTGCTAGTAGCGAAGATGAAGCTTTCTTT CSASSEDEAFF
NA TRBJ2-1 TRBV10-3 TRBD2 TGTGCCATCAGGAGGGAGGGCCACAATGAGCAGTTCTTC CAIRREGHNEQFF
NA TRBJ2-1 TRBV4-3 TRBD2 TGCGCCAGCAGCCAAGATCCTAGCGGGAGTCTGTTTGATGAGCAGTTCTTC CASSQDPSGSLFDEQFF
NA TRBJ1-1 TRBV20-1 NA TGCAGTGCTAGAGATCAGGGTGTAACTGAAGCTTTCTTT CSARDQGVTEAFF
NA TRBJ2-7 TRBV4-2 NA TGTGCCAGCAGCCAAGTCAGAGACAGGTCCTACGAGCAGTACTTC CASSQVRDRSYEQYF
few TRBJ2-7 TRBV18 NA TGTGCCAGCGCCGAGGGGGACGAGCAGTACTTC CASAEGDEQYF
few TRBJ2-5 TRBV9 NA TGTGCCAGCAGCCTGGGGACTGGATACCAAGAGACCCAGTACTTC CASSLGTGYQETQYF
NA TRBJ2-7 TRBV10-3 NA TGTGCCATCAGTACCCCCGGGAGCGGACTTAGCTCCTACGAGCAGTACTTC CAISTPGSGLSSYEQYF
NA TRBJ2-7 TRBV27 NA TGTGCCAGCAGTTTATTAGGGGGAATGGTCCGCGAGCAGTACTTC CASSLLGGMVREQYF
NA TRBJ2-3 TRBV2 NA TGTGCCAGCGGGACAAGACTAGCCTCGACAGATACGCAGTATTTT CASGTRLASTDTQYF
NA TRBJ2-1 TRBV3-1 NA TGTGCCAGCAGCCAAGAAACTCCCGGTGAGCAGTTCTTC CASSQETPGEQFF
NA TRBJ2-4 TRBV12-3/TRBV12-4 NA TGTGCCAGCACCCCGGGGCGAAGATTAAACATTCAGTACTTC CASTPGRRLNIQYF
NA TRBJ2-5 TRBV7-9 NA TGTGCCAGCAGCCCCGGACGGGCCCAAGAGACCCAGTACTTC CASSPGRAQETQYF
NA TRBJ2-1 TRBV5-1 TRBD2 TGCGCCAGCAGCCCGGGACTAGCGGGGTTCAATGAGCAGTTCTTC CASSPGLAGFNEQFF